The clone carrying this TCR beta chain came up a few times. V was shortened by 3 bases and J by 6 bases, with 15 bases between the two germline ends. The CDR3 runs 14 residues. Germline CDR1 DFQATT, CDR2 SNEGSKA (reference sequence). This specimen comes from a study of T-cell memory formation after mild COVID-19. A single record per CDR3 protein comes from TCRdb applying MiXCR to the 5' RACE reads. The sample contains about 440,000 distinct CDR3 sequences, 20% of which appear only once. The clonotype was recovered from an adult woman who had mild COVID-19 (a few samples of this study predate the infection). Cell type and time point are not known. What was sequenced was PBMCs or a T cell subset sorted from them (not recorded which). The chain links TRBV20-1 to TRBJ1-5; D may be TRBD1 (5 bases). CDR3 coding DNA: TGCAGTGCTAGTTCAGGAGGACACGGTCAGCCCCAGCATTTT. Translated: CSASSGGHGQPQHF.